The 11 T cell receptor beta chains in this list originate from one sample, sequenced in a study of shared clonotypes between healthy human individuals. Using immunoSEQ multiplex PCR, the repertoire was profiled, and TCRdb retains in-frame clones only, with some absent. This sample yields a few million clones, of which about 92% are seen a single time; about 0.39% belongs to the top ten. The sequenced sample consisted of naive CD4+ T cells from PBMCs. Subset in this sample: CD45RA+ positively selected. Receptors originate from a young man in good health. Some clones in this sample may be carry-over from other donors' samples.

The V call is TRBV6-5, the J call TRBJ2-7, with a tentative D call TRBD2 (5 bases). The CDR3 loop spans 15 amino acids. With 4 bases removed from V and 7 bases from J, the gap between germline ends came to 20 bases. Germline V lookup: CDR1 MNHEY, CDR2 SVGAGI. This CDR3 is CASSSDGLSLGEQYF. The CDR3 nucleotides read TGTGCCAGCAGTTCAGACGGACTCTCCCTGGGGGAGCAGTACTTC.

The CDR3 DNA reads TGTGCCAAACCGGGACCTAAAGAGACCCAGTACTTC. It encodes CAKPGPKETQYF. V and J are TRBV10-3 and TRBJ2-5, with D perhaps assigned TRBD1 or TRBD2 (5 bases each). The germline CDR1 and CDR2 sequences are ENHRY and SYGVKD. V was cut by 10 bases and J by 3 bases, with 12 bases left in between. The CDR3 is 12 residues long.

The chain has TRBV7-2 and TRBJ1-1; TRBD1 is a possible D gene (6 bases). The CDR3 loop spans 16 amino acids. CDR1 and CDR2 (germline): SGHTA, FQGNSA. V lost 1 base, J lost 6 bases, and 18 bases lay in between. The CDR3 region has the DNA TGTGCCAGCAGCTTAGTCGGGGGCGCTCAAACCGCTGAAGCTTTCTTT. This encodes CASSLVGGAQTAEAFF. Supplemented by reference TRBV7-2 and TRBJ1-1, the full variable domain reads GAGVSQSPSNKVTEKGKDVELRCDPISGHTALYWYRQSLGQGLEFLIYFQGNSAPDKSGLPSDRFSAERTGGSVSTLTIQRTQQEDSAVYLCASSLVGGAQTAEAFFGQGTRLTVV.

Only a few counts were recorded for this clone. The chain joins TRBV29-1 to TRBJ1-1; no reliable D call. V dropped 6 bases and J dropped 0 bases, with 20 bases sitting between them. This CDR3 region has 16 residues. CDR1 SQVTM and CDR2 ANQGSEA come from the germline V gene. The CDR3, as DNA: TGCAGCGTCCCCCGGGATCCAGGTTCTATGAACACTGAAGCTTTCTTT. Translated: CSVPRDPGSMNTEAFF.

This clone was recorded only once. The V call is TRBV11-2, the J call TRBJ1-2, with D maybe TRBD1 (5 bases). This CDR3 has 17 residues. Germline V gene lookup returns CDR1 SGHAT and CDR2 FQNNGV. V lost 5 bases, J lost 1 base, and 20 bases lay in between. The CDR3 reads CASSPRERGEFNYGYTF. The CDR3 DNA is TGTGCCAGCAGCCCCCGAGAAAGAGGGGAATTTAACTATGGCTACACCTTC.

The chain recombines TRBV25-1 with TRBJ2-3; no clear D gene. CDR3 length: 13 amino acids. Germline CDR1 is MGHDK and CDR2 is SYGVNS. V was clipped by 5 bases and J by 5 bases, with 11 bases between them. The CDR3 region is CASSPRGGDTQYF. The CDR3 coding sequence is TGTGCCAGCAGTCCCCGCGGCGGAGATACGCAGTATTTT.

This clone was observed a handful of times. V usage is TRBV5-1 and J usage is TRBJ1-1; 8 bases are shared with TRBD1. Trimming at V came to 4 bases and at J to 5 bases, leaving 10 bases not matched to a gene. This CDR3 is built from 15 residues. Looked up from germline, CDR1 is SGHRS and CDR2 is YFSETQ. The CDR3 reads CASSDPPRDRTEAFF. DNA of the CDR3: TGCGCCAGCAGCGACCCACCGAGGGACAGGACTGAAGCTTTCTTT.

This clone has only one observation. The chain carries TRBV7-9 and TRBJ1-2; no clear D gene. The CDR3 sequence is 15 residues long. From germline, CDR1 is SEHNR and CDR2 FQNEAQ (reference sequence). V was pared by 1 base and J by 2 bases, with 11 bases between. CDR3 loop: CASSLGQTVNYGYTF. As DNA, the CDR3 is TGTGCCAGCAGCTTAGGCCAGACGGTGAACTATGGCTACACCTTC.

V usage is TRBV6-5 and J usage is TRBJ2-3; D not certain. The CDR3 is 14 amino acids. The V end lost 2 bases, the J end lost 3 bases, and 9 bases lay between the germline ends. CDR1 is MNHEY and CDR2 is SVGAGI in the germline V gene. The CDR3 sequence is CASSYADWTDTQYF. The CDR3 DNA follows: TGTGCCAGCAGTTACGCCGACTGGACAGATACGCAGTATTTT.

V is TRBV28 and J is TRBJ1-1; perhaps TRBD1 as D (6 bases). V shed 3 bases and J shed 0 bases, with 14 bases lying between them. Germline V gene lookup returns CDR1 MDHEN and CDR2 SYDVKM. The CDR3 contains 16 residues. DNA for the CDR3: TGTGCCAGCAGTTTTCGGGGGGCGAGGGTGAACACTGAAGCTTTCTTT. It codes for CASSFRGARVNTEAFF.

V gene TRBV6-5 combines with J gene TRBJ1-3; no clear D. Germline V lookup: CDR1 MNHEY, CDR2 SVGAGI. The CDR3 is 16 amino acids. V was pared by 0 bases and J by 3 bases, with 12 bases between. The CDR3 spells CASSYSGPANGNTIYF. CDR3 nucleotides: TGTGCCAGCAGTTACTCGGGCCCGGCGAATGGAAACACCATATATTTT.